What follows is one TCR beta chain and its context. The sample belongs to a study of blood T cell repertoires in COVID-19. The assay was immunoSEQ multiplex PCR, and TCRdb's table has in-frame clones only and misses some. The sample holds hundreds of thousands of clones, 85% to 90% seen once. V trimming: 5 bases; J trimming: 6 bases; junction bases outside the gene matches: 10. The CDR3 extends over 15 amino acids. Looked up from germline, CDR1 is SGHKS and CDR2 is YYEKEE (reference sequence). The material sequenced was peripheral blood. The sequence was collected from a man at least 80 years old with acute or convalescent COVID-19. The chain joins TRBV5-5 to TRBJ2-1; 8 nucleotides match TRBD1. CDR3 bases: TGTGCCAGCAGTCGACCGGGACAGGTGATCAATGAGCAGTTCTTC. Its protein product is CASSRPGQVINEQFF.